The clone carrying this T cell receptor beta chain was observed many times. The antigen is unknown. The data are from a study of neurological immune-mediated disorders. The study's findings and limits: HTLV-1-associated myelopathy had the most TCR clonal expansion, while multiple sclerosis had the least, a level that fell below healthy controls. Across subjects, expanded clones had no CDR3 amino acid sequences in common, pointing to private repertoires in all groups.

Indicated time point: longitudinal time-point 1 (baseline). The unsorted libraries were generated from a total of 2 million PBMCs, which had been stored in RNAlater at -80 C. The cDNA came from 5'RACE, which used 10-nucleotide random UMIs. TCRdb fed the 5' RACE reads into MiXCR, producing one record per CDR3 protein. The repertoire consists of some 54,000 distinct CDR3 sequences, with about 10% occurring once and the leading ten covering 6.5% to 8.5%. V lost 0 bases, J lost 0 bases, and 16 bases lay in between. CDR3 size: 18 residues. Germline V gene data show CDR1 as LGHNA and CDR2 as YSLEER. The V gene is TRBV4-3, the J gene TRBJ2-3; TRBD2 is a possible D gene (5 bases). Sequencing was carried out using PBMCs. This clonotype originated in a male donor with HTLV-1-associated myelopathy (HAM/TSP). CDR3 in DNA: TGCGCCAGCAGCCAAGATCTCATTGCGGAGGTCAGCACAGATACGCAGTATTTT. Translation: CASSQDLIAEVSTDTQYF.